This T cell receptor (beta chain) appears in the sequencing data of a study of CD8+ T cells in alopecia areata (dated by TCRdb to between 2018 and 2020). Background on the whole study: Treated patients were enrolled in an open-label pilot trial of oral tofacitinib, 5 to 10 mg twice daily, for moderate-to-severe alopecia areata. Patients received tofacitinib for 6 to 18 months and were then followed off drug for 6 months to check for delayed response and recurrence. In treated patients, disease severity was measured using the SALT score, which gives the percentage of scalp surface area affected. In both human patients and the C3H/HeJ mouse model, the study applied high-throughput TCRbeta sequencing to look at T cell clonal expansion in alopecia areata. Human TCRbeta sequencing covered scalp tissue and sorted CD4+ and CD8+ peripheral blood T cells from patchy and totalis/universalis alopecia areata patients and healthy controls. Biopsies were taken from tofacitinib-treated patients at baseline and again at 4 and 24 weeks into treatment, and several of those patients also had a later scalp biopsy. Scalp clonality was compared among normal scalp (n=4), patchy alopecia areata scalp (n=8), and alopecia totalis/universalis scalp (n=8). RNA was extracted with the PAXgene miRNA kit for fixed scalp, the miRNeasy kit for PBMCs, and the RNeasy kit for mouse skin. TCRbeta CDR3 regions were amplified by immunoSEQ multiplex PCR using 35 Vbeta forward and 13 Jbeta reverse primers.

Beyond this particular receptor, the publication reports: Higher clonality and more expanded CD8+ clones were observed in lesional scalp than in normal scalp, particularly in alopecia totalis/universalis, a finding suggestive of antigenic drive. Shared TCR sequences between patients were less evident than in mice, which may be partly attributable to HLA diversity in the patient population. With tofacitinib, both scalp clonality and the number of expanded CD8+ clones among the top 100 scalp clones went down significantly. Unlike mouse skin, where gammadelta T cells dominate, normal human skin contains resident alphabeta T cells that get sequenced too, which complicates analysis of the scalp TCR repertoire. Because the treated cohort was small and had only one nonresponder, larger studies are needed to examine links between baseline CD8+ expansion and response. Many expanded lesional clones were found to persist in scalp and blood during tofacitinib treatment, and relapse after treatment cessation may be partly explained by this persistence.

Library generation was performed with the immunoSEQ multiplex PCR assay. RNA was extracted from all samples and reverse transcribed into cDNA as template for TCR sequencing. SuperScript III was used for first-strand cDNA synthesis, primed with a 2:1 mix of oligo-dT and random hexamers. A synthetic immune receptor repertoire was used to measure amplification bias, and any remaining bias was corrected computationally. Regarding the original processing steps: Raw reads were preprocessed to remove errors, and CDR3 was defined according to IMGT conventions as the region from the conserved cysteine to phenylalanine. Clonality was computed as 1 minus the Shannon entropy, with the entropy normalized by log2 of the number of productive unique TCRs. CD4 or CD8 identity of scalp clones was inferred by cross-referencing scalp TCRbeta sequences with sorted blood CD4 and CD8 repertoires. The table was pulled from immuneACCESS by TCRdb, which kept in-frame rearrangements only. Such tables lose some clones; where checked, under half of the loss comes from unresolved V genes, and the rest has no known cause. V, J and clone size are taken as reported in that table, and D and trimming were inferred from the DNA itself. The sample table contains about 210,000 clones; only one count was recorded for about three fifths of them. The ten biggest clones cover around 4.3% of the sample.

The sample's time point label, in plain terms: more than 3 weeks on oral tofacitinib. The treatment or condition label, as the study defines it: oral pan-JAK inhibitor, 5-10 mg twice daily. Lesional scalp punch biopsies and peripheral blood were obtained from alopecia areata patients. PBMCs were isolated by density centrifugation and stained for CD3, CD4 and CD8, and CD4+ and CD8+ T cells were sorted on a FACSAria. This clone has more than one count but fewer than ten. Its antigen has not been determined. One base away there is no much larger clone; base qualities are not given. Taken from cysteine to phenylalanine, the CDR3 has 14 residues. Only CDR3 DNA is held: 42 bases, read in frame from base 1. V trim: 8 bases; J trim: 1 base; unmatched bases: 5. The germline V gene specifies MNHEY as CDR1 and SVGAGI as CDR2.

Specimen: CD4+ T cells sorted from blood, collected at week 4, from a patient treated with tofacitinib. The sequence was collected from a human donor with alopecia areata. Recombination linked TRBV6-5 to TRBJ2-4, with 7 middle bases fitting TRBD1. CDR3 reads: CASGFRGAKNIQYF. The DNA sequence is as follows: TGTGCCAGCGGGTTCAGGGGGGCCAAAAACATTCAGTACTTC.